The 8 T cell receptor beta chains below all came from one sample that was sequenced in a study of response to subunit inactivated influenza vaccine. TCRdb passed the RT-PCR reads through MiXCR, listing each CDR3 protein once. In the table there are about 310,000 distinct CDR3 sequences, around 20% of which are singletons. The input for sequencing was PBMCs from blood, taken 21 months after vaccination. These receptors originate from a man in his fifties or sixties who received an inactivated influenza vaccine.

This clonotype was recorded at least ten times. The V and J genes are TRBV29-1 and TRBJ1-2, with a tentative D call TRBD1 (5 bases). Germline loops: CDR1 SQVTM, CDR2 ANQGSEA. V lost 0 bases and J 3 bases, leaving 14 bases between the germline ends. CDR3 length: 15 residues. In nucleotides, the CDR3 is TGCAGCGTTGAAGATGGCAGCCGGGGGGACTATGGCTACACCTTC. Translation gives CSVEDGSRGDYGYTF. Using reference TRBV29-1 and TRBJ1-2 for the parts outside the CDR3, the full variable domain is SAVISQKPSRDICQRGTSLTIQCQVDSQVTMMFWYRQQPGQSLTLIATANQGSEATYESGFVIDKFPISRPNLTFSTLTVSNMSPEDSSIYLCSVEDGSRGDYGYTFGSGTRLTVV.

The J gene is TRBJ1-4, the V gene TRBV20-1; 7 bases match TRBD1. Germline values: CDR1 DFQATT, CDR2 SNEGSKA (reference sequence). The CDR3 consists of 14 residues. V gave up 2 bases and J gave up 8 bases; unmatched junction bases: 8. This chain's CDR3 is CSARPRGLIEKLFF. The CDR3, as DNA: TGCAGTGCTAGACCTAGGGGGCTCATAGAAAAACTGTTTTTT.

This clonotype has a handful of counts. CDR3: CASSYSYGTYGYTF. In nucleotides, the CDR3 is TGTGCCAGCAGTTACTCCTACGGCACCTATGGCTACACCTTC. The chain combines TRBV6-2 or TRBV6-3 with TRBJ1-2; no reliable D call. Trimming took off 0 bases at V and 4 bases at J, with 9 bases between the two ends. The CDR3 has 14 residues. In germline, CDR1 is MNHEY, CDR2 SVGEGT.

The chain has TRBV4-1 and TRBJ1-5; the match to TRBD1 covers 9 bases. Germline V gene lookup returns CDR1 MGHRA and CDR2 YSYEKL. The V and J ends lost 2 bases and 9 bases, in that order; junction bases with no gene match: 8. The CDR3 has 15 amino acids. The CDR3 loop is CASSQPGQGLWPQHF. In nucleotides, the CDR3 is TGCGCCAGCAGCCAACCGGGACAGGGACTTTGGCCCCAGCATTTT.

The CDR3 DNA follows: TGTGCCAGCAGTTATTTGGCAGCGTACCAGTATAGCAATCAGCCCCAGCATTTT. Translation: CASSYLAAYQYSNQPQHF. The chain carries TRBV6-2 or TRBV6-3 and TRBJ1-5; the D is unclear. The CDR3 is made up of 18 amino acids. The germline gives CDR1 MNHEY, CDR2 SVGEGT. Trimming took off 3 bases at V and 0 bases at J, with 18 bases between the two ends.

This chain links TRBV11-2 with TRBJ1-2, with D uncertain. V gave up 3 bases and J gave up 0 bases, with 11 bases separating them. From germline, CDR1 is SGHAT and CDR2 FQNNGV. The CDR3 totals 15 residues. The CDR3 reads CASSFTRGSNYGYTF. CDR3 bases: TGTGCCAGCAGCTTCACCCGTGGTTCTAACTATGGCTACACCTTC.

This clonotype has more than one count but fewer than ten. V and J are TRBV5-1 and TRBJ1-4; D is possibly TRBD1 (5 bases). The V end lost 4 bases, the J end lost 4 bases, and 11 bases lay between the germline ends. The CDR3 has 14 residues. Germline lookup yields CDR1 SGHRS and CDR2 YFSETQ. The CDR3 DNA reads as TGCGCCAGCAGCCCAGGACACAGTAATGAAAAACTGTTTTTT. Protein product: CASSPGHSNEKLFF. Full variable domain (rest looked up from reference TRBV5-1 and TRBJ1-4): KAGVTQTPRYLIKTRGQQVTLSCSPISGHRSVSWYQQTPGQGLQFLFEYFSETQRNKGNFPGRFSGRQFSNSRSEMNVSTLELGDSALYLCASSPGHSNEKLFFGSGTQLSVL.

This clonotype was seen many times. The chain couples TRBV7-2 to TRBJ2-6; a possible D gene is TRBD1 (6 bases). V gave up 2 bases and J gave up 7 bases, with 9 bases separating them. The CDR3 runs 14 residues. Germline V gives CDR1 SGHTA, CDR2 FQGNSA. CDR3 in amino acids: CASSLTGNANVLTF. The DNA for the CDR3 is TGTGCCAGCAGCTTAACAGGGAACGCCAACGTCCTGACTTTC. Based on the CDR3 plus reference TRBV7-2 and TRBJ2-6, the full variable domain is GAGVSQSPSNKVTEKGKDVELRCDPISGHTALYWYRQSLGQGLEFLIYFQGNSAPDKSGLPSDRFSAERTGGSVSTLTIQRTQQEDSAVYLCASSLTGNANVLTFGAGSRLTVL.